This entry features one T cell receptor (beta chain) sequence. The PCR used 60 Vbeta and 13 Jbeta primers. The repertoire was sequenced with immunoSEQ multiplex PCR; TCRdb's copy has only in-frame clones and lacks some. This sample has about 160,000 clones, with 80% found just once. The data derive from a study of cytomegalovirus exposure and HLA in healthy donors. The CDR3 loop spans 17 amino acids. V lost 2 bases, J lost 2 bases, and 7 bases stayed unmatched. CDR1 and CDR2 (germline): LNHDA, SQIVND (reference sequence). Sequencing was performed on PBMCs. The receptor's source is a man aged 25-40 years in good health and CMV-seronegative. The chain is built from TRBV19 and TRBJ2-3, with 10 bases that match TRBD1. The CDR3 nucleotides are TGTGCCAGTAGTATAAGGAAAGGGACAGGGGCCACAGATACGCAGTATTTT. Its translation is CASSIRKGTGATDTQYF.